The sequence of this T cell receptor beta chain was determined in a study of OX40 agonist ivuxolimab in advanced cancers. General notes on the study: Ivuxolimab was an agonistic, fully human IgG2 monoclonal antibody directed against OX40 (CD134), a costimulatory receptor. Intravenous ivuxolimab was administered to patients every 2 weeks at six dose levels: 0.01, 0.1, 0.3, 1.5, 3 and 10 mg/kg. Of the approximately 54 dose-escalation patients, hepatocellular carcinoma was present in approximately 20, melanoma in approximately 15, renal cell carcinoma in 9 and head and neck cancer in 9. In the dose-escalation cohort, more than 75% of patients were male, and the mean age was approximately 60 years, with a range of about 23 to 90. Patients were allowed to have had prior anti-PD-1, anti-PD-L1 or anti-CTLA-4 therapy, and around 37% of the dose-escalation patients had previously received checkpoint inhibitors. Partial responses occurred in three dose-escalation patients: two with cutaneous melanoma and one with hepatocellular carcinoma. The purpose of peripheral TCRbeta sequencing was to test whether ivuxolimab changed TCR sequence diversity and led to clonal T-cell expansion. The paper describes the monotherapy dose-escalation part (N of about 57 patients) of the phase I trial of ivuxolimab. Results and caveats for the whole study, not just this receptor: Low levels of normalized T-cell clonal expansion were also shown by some nonresponding patients. On average, CD8+ T cells showed more expanded clones than CD4+ T cells after ivuxolimab. At doses of 0.1 to 3.0 mg/kg, clonal expansion of both CD4+ and CD8+ blood T cells was observed from baseline to week 6. The antigen specificity of the clonally expanded peripheral T cells was not determined. Partial responders in the 0.1-3.0 mg/kg groups had among the lowest normalized peripheral clonal expansion, especially among CD8+ T cells.

The trial excluded patients who had a history of autoimmune disease or were on systemic immunosuppression. In every dose cohort, peripheral blood was drawn for TCR sequencing at baseline, cycle 4 day 1, and cycle 7 day 1. Samples came from an open-label, multicenter, first-in-human phase I dose-escalation trial of ivuxolimab. Adults with locally advanced or metastatic melanoma, renal cell carcinoma, hepatocellular carcinoma or head and neck squamous cell carcinoma were enrolled in the trial. CD4+ and CD8+ T cells were sorted separately from peripheral blood before TCR sequencing. To sequence the TCRbeta CDR3 region, genomic DNA was isolated from the sorted cells. The immunoSEQ Assay was used for sequencing of TCRbeta CDR3 regions. This is the immuneACCESS table as TCRdb keeps it, with only in-frame sequences that have V and J called. A part of the clones is gone; compared with another copy, unresolved V genes explain less than half, and the rest is unexplained. The sample records 50,000 to 75,000 clones, around 79% of which are singletons. Roughly 1.2% of the sample lies in the top ten.

Remarks on this clone: The clone's antigen remains unknown. Qualities for individual bases were not recorded, and no much larger clone is one base off.

CDR1 and CDR2 (MRHNA, SNTAGT) derive from the germline V gene. Clipping removes 6 bases from V and 2 bases from J, with 7 as the unmatched junction base count. There are 16 amino acids in the CDR3, from cysteine to phenylalanine inclusive. Just CDR3 DNA is preserved here, 48 bases in frame from base 1. Here the sequenced sample was CD4+ or CD8+ T cells sorted from blood, taken in a trial of the OX40 agonist ivuxolimab. This sequence was found in an adult with an advanced solid tumor such as melanoma, head and neck, liver or kidney cancer. The chain is assembled from TRBV6-4 and TRBJ2-1, with 10 middle bases fitting TRBD1. The CDR3 region has the sequence CASSAGTGAPYNEQFF. Here is the DNA: TGTGCCAGCAGCGCAGGGACAGGGGCCCCCTACAATGAGCAGTTCTTC.